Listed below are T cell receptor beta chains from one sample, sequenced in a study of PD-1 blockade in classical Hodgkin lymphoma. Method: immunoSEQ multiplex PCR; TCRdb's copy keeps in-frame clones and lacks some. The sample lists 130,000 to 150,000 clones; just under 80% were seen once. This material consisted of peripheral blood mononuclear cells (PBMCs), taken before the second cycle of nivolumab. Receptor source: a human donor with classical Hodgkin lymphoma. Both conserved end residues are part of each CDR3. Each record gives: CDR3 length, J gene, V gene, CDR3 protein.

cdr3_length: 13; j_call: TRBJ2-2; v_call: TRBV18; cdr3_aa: CASTSDPTGELFF
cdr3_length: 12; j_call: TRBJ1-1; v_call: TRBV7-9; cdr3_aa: CASSLMNTEAFF
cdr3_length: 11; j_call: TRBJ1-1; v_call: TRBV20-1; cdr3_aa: CSAATNTEAFF
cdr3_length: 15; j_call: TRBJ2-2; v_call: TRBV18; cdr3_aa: CASSPGGWSTGELFF
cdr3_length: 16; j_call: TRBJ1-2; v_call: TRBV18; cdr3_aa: CASSPLPPDGGFGYTF
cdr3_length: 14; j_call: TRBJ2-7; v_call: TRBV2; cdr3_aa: CASSRDRITYEQYF
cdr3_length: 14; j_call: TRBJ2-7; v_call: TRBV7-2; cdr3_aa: CASSPGGISYEQYF
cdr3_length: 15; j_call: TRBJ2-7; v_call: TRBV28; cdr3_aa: CASRSPGLAGEEQYF
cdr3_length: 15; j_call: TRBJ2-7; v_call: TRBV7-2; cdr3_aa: CASRQDRSSTYEQYF
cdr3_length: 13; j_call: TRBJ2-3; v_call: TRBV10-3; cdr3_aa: CATTGKPSDTQYF
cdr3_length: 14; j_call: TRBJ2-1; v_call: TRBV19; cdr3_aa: CASSRAYSYNEQFF
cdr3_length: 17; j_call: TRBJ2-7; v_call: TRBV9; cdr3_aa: CASSLGSRAGGQYEQYF
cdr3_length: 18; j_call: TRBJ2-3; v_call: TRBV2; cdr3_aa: CASSEALKGLAGTDTQYF
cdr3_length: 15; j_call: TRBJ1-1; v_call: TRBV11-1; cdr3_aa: CASSYQTNMNTEAFF
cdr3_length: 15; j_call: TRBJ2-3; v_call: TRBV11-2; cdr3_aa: CASSLAYLGTDTQYF